This T cell receptor beta chain was sequenced for a study of cytotoxic CD8 clonotypes in ibrutinib-treated CLL. The repertoire was sequenced with immunoSEQ multiplex PCR; TCRdb's copy has only in-frame clones and lacks some. This sample has around 25,000 clones, with 55% to 70% found just once. This sample comprised PBMCs, obtained at disease progression, from a patient treated with ibrutinib. This receptor was taken from a human donor with chronic lymphocytic leukemia.

CDR3 coding DNA: TGCGCCAGCAGCCAAGGACCGACACCCACCTTC. Amino acid sequence: CASSQGPTPTF. V gene TRBV4-1 combines with J gene TRBJ1-2; no definite D call. V was pared by 1 base and J by 13 bases, with 10 bases between. The length of the CDR3 is 11 residues. The germline V gene has CDR1 MGHRA and CDR2 YSYEKL.